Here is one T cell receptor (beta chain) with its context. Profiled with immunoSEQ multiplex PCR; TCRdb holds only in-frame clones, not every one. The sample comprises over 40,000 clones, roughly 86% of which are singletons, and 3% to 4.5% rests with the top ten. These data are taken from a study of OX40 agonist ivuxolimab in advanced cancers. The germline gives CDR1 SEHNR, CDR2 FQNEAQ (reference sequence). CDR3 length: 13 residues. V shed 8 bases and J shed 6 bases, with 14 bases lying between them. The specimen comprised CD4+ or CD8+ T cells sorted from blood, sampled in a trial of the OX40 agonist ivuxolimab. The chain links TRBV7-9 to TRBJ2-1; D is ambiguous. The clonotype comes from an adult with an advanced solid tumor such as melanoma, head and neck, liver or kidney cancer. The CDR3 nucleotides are TGTGCCAGCGGTCGACCCGGCAGCAATGAGCAGTTCTTC. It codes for CASGRPGSNEQFF.